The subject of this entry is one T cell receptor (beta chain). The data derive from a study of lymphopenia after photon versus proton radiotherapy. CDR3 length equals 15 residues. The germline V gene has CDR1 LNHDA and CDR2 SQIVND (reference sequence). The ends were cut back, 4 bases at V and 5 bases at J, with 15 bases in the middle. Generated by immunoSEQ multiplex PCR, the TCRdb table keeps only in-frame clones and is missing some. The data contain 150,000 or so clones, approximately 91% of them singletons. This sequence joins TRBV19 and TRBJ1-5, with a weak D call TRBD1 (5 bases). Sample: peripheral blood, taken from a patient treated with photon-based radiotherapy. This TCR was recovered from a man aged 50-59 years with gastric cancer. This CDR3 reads CASSKWGIYDQPQHF. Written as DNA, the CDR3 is TGTGCCAGTAGTAAGTGGGGGATCTACGATCAGCCCCAGCATTTT.